A single sample is the source of the 13 T cell receptor beta chains below, sequenced in a study of blood T cell repertoires in COVID-19. Clones were sequenced by immunoSEQ multiplex PCR, and TCRdb holds only the in-frame ones, with some missing. The sample yields about 230,000 clones, roughly 88% seen once. Sequencing was carried out using peripheral blood. All receptors come from a man between 40 and 49 years old with acute or convalescent COVID-19.

This clone was observed a few times. The CDR3 region has the DNA TGTGCCAGCAGCCAGGGGGCACAGAACACTGAAGCTTTCTTT. Translation: CASSQGAQNTEAFF. The V call is TRBV3-1 (or the pseudogene TRBV3-2), the J call TRBJ1-1; D may be TRBD1 (6 bases). The CDR3 spans 14 residues. CDR1 and CDR2 (germline): LGHDT, YNNKEL (reference sequence). V shed 3 bases and J shed 1 base, with 9 bases lying between them.

The chain joins TRBV7-2 to TRBJ1-5; D gene uncertain. The CDR3 consists of 12 residues. Germline CDR1 SGHTA, CDR2 FQGNSA. The V end was cut by 1 base, the J end by 10 bases, with 8 bases between. In DNA form, the CDR3 reads TGTGCCAGCAGCTTAGATCGGGATCCCCAGCATTTT. It translates to CASSLDRDPQHF.

The sample holds a few counts of this clone. The chain has TRBV7-9 and TRBJ1-2, with 11 bases matching TRBD1. The CDR3 totals 16 residues. With V trimmed by 5 bases and J by 3 bases, 8 bases remained unmatched. Per the germline V gene, CDR1 is SEHNR and CDR2 is FQNEAQ (reference sequence). The CDR3 nucleotides are TGTGCCAGCAGCGACTCCGGACAGGGGGCTTACTATGGCTACACCTTC. Its translation is CASSDSGQGAYYGYTF.

The chain is built from TRBV2 and TRBJ2-2; D remains ambiguous. V lost 2 bases to trimming and J lost 0 bases, with 7 bases between them. The CDR3 is made up of 15 amino acids. The germline V gene encodes CDR1 SNHLY and CDR2 FYNNEI. CDR3 amino acids: CASSEQFANTGELFF. The CDR3 DNA follows: TGTGCCAGCAGTGAACAGTTCGCGAACACCGGGGAGCTGTTTTTT.

The rearrangement joins TRBV19 to TRBJ2-3, with D possibly being TRBD2 (5 bases). The germline V gene has CDR1 LNHDA and CDR2 SQIVND (reference sequence). V was cut by 1 base and J by 0 bases, with 11 bases left in between. The CDR3 consists of 16 residues. CDR3 residues: CASSIGEGTSTDTQYF. The DNA for the CDR3 is TGTGCCAGTAGTATAGGTGAGGGAACTAGCACAGATACGCAGTATTTT.

The gene calls are TRBV11-3 and TRBJ2-3; perhaps TRBD2 as D (6 bases). V lost 4 bases to trimming and J lost 0 bases, with 11 bases between them. Germline CDR1 and CDR2: SGHNT and YENEEA. The CDR3 is 15 amino acids. This CDR3 reads CASSSSGSSTDTQYF. The CDR3 DNA follows: TGTGCCAGCAGCTCGAGCGGGTCTAGCACAGATACGCAGTATTTT.

This clone has just one count. The CDR3 region is CASSLGDSVSYNEQFF. The CDR3 DNA follows: TGTGCCAGCAGCTTAGGGGACTCCGTCTCCTACAATGAGCAGTTCTTC. The chain employs TRBV7-9 and TRBJ2-1, with D perhaps TRBD2 (6 bases). This CDR3 has 16 amino acids. Germline CDR1 is SEHNR and CDR2 is FQNEAQ (reference sequence). V was cut by 1 base and J by 0 bases, with 10 bases left in between.

This chain connects TRBV30 to TRBJ1-2; possibly TRBD1 for D (5 bases). CDR1 and CDR2 from the germline V gene are GTSNPN and SVGIG (reference sequence). Trimming took off 4 bases at V and 1 base at J, with 13 bases between the two ends. This CDR3 is built from 14 residues. The CDR3 reads CAWNQGSVNYGYTF. The CDR3 DNA follows: TGTGCCTGGAATCAGGGATCAGTTAACTATGGCTACACCTTC.

The chain employs TRBV20-1 and TRBJ1-1, with D unresolved. Trimming took off 4 bases at V and 0 bases at J, with 3 bases between the two ends. Per the germline V gene, CDR1 is DFQATT and CDR2 is SNEGSKA (reference sequence). The CDR3 covers 11 residues. CDR3 coding DNA: TGCAGTGCTACAGTGAACACTGAAGCTTTCTTT. It codes for CSATVNTEAFF.

J is TRBJ2-7 and V is TRBV6-2 or TRBV6-3; 8 nucleotides agree with TRBD2. This CDR3 has 16 amino acids. V shed 0 bases, J shed 0 bases, and the junction held 4 bases outside the gene matches. CDR1 and CDR2 from the germline V gene are MNHEY and SVGEGT. The CDR3 sequence: CASSYSKTSVSYEQYF. CDR3 sequence (DNA): TGTGCCAGCAGTTACTCAAAGACTAGCGTCTCCTACGAGCAGTACTTC.

V is TRBV7-9 and J is TRBJ1-1; no definite D call. Per germline, CDR1 SEHNR and CDR2 FQNEAQ (reference sequence). This CDR3 contains 14 residues. Trimming shortened V by 4 bases and J by 4 bases, and 13 bases separated the two germline ends. The CDR3 bases are TGTGCCAGCAGCTGGACGGGATTCGGCACTGAAGCTTTCTTT. Amino acids: CASSWTGFGTEAFF.

A single count supports this clone. The chain employs TRBV11-3 and TRBJ2-1; D is perhaps TRBD2 (5 bases). Per the germline V gene, CDR1 is SGHNT and CDR2 is YENEEA. Trimming took off 1 base at V and 4 bases at J, with 8 bases between the two ends. The CDR3 consists of 14 residues. The CDR3 nucleotides read TGTGCCAGCAGCTTAGTGGGAGCTTACAATGAGCAGTTCTTC. This gives the protein CASSLVGAYNEQFF.

The genes are TRBV20-1 and TRBJ2-7; no clear D. CDR3 length: 11 amino acids. From germline, CDR1 is DFQATT and CDR2 SNEGSKA (reference sequence). V was shortened by 0 bases and J by 6 bases, with 6 bases between the two germline ends. CDR3: CSARDGPEQYF. Written as DNA, the CDR3 is TGCAGTGCTAGAGATGGCCCCGAGCAGTACTTC.